What follows are 5 T cell receptor beta chains derived from one specimen sequenced in a study of technical replicates of blood from a few donors. Some clones are missing from TCRdb's copy, which holds only in-frame ones; the method was immunoSEQ multiplex PCR. The data hold about 83,000 clones, with roughly 94% observed a single time. Sequenced material: T cells isolated from PBMCs. All receptors derive from a human donor in good health.

This chain links TRBV5-6 with TRBJ2-7; unclear D gene. CDR1 SGHDT and CDR2 YYEEEE come from the germline V gene. Trimming cost V 2 bases and J 9 bases, with 12 bases left between them. The CDR3 is 12 residues long. CDR3 amino acids: CASSFLLAPQYF. In DNA, the CDR3 is TGTGCCAGCAGCTTCCTTTTAGCCCCGCAGTACTTC. The complete variable domain, with remaining parts taken from reference TRBV5-6 and TRBJ2-7, reads DAGVTQSPTHLIKTRGQQVTLRCSPKSGHDTVSWYQQALGQGPQFIFQYYEEEERQRGNFPDRFSGHQFPNYSSELNVNALLLGDSALYLCASSFLLAPQYFGPGTRLTVT.

The chain is built from TRBV15 and TRBJ2-3; 9 bases match TRBD1. The CDR3 has 16 amino acids. V lost 3 bases and J lost 3; bases outside the gene matches: 7. Germline CDR1 is LNHNV and CDR2 is YYDKDF (reference sequence). CDR3 loop: CATSSALGQGTDTQYF. In DNA form, the CDR3 reads TGTGCCACCAGCAGCGCCCTAGGACAGGGGACAGATACGCAGTATTTT.

The chain employs TRBV10-1 and TRBJ1-4; possibly TRBD1 for D (5 bases). The ends were cut back, 8 bases at V and 6 bases at J, with 13 bases in the middle. CDR1 and CDR2 (germline): WNHNN, SYGVQD (reference sequence). There are 13 residues in the CDR3. The CDR3 DNA is TGCGCCAGCCAGCGGACGGGGGATGAAAAACTGTTTTTT. It codes for CASQRTGDEKLFF.

The gene calls are TRBV7-9 and TRBJ2-1; 11 nucleotides match TRBD2. The CDR3 totals 17 residues. Per the germline V gene, CDR1 is SEHNR and CDR2 is FQNEAQ (reference sequence). J was trimmed by 8 bases and V by 4 bases; bases with no gene match: 13. The CDR3 DNA follows: TGTGCCAGCAGCTCCTCTTTCCCTATACTAGCGGGGGATGAGCAGTTCTTC. This encodes CASSSSFPILAGDEQFF.

This chain joins TRBV12-5 and TRBJ2-1; 13 bases line up with TRBD2. The CDR3 runs to 20 residues. CDR1 is LGHNT, CDR2 FRNRAP, per germline. V lost 0 bases to trimming and J lost 8 bases; unmatched junction nucleotides: 16. The CDR3 DNA reads TGTGCTAGTGGTTTGGTAACTAGCGGGGGGGCGGGCTCAACCCGTGATGAGCAGTTCTTC. It specifies CASGLVTSGGAGSTRDEQFF.